The 4 T cell receptor beta chains listed next were all sequenced from one sample in a study of naive and memory T cell subsets. The beta constant-region primer was an equimolar mix of two oligonucleotides covering TRBC1 and TRBC2. Ligated cDNA was amplified by four rounds of PCR with nested alpha and beta constant-region primers and SP2. Using its own MiXCR run on the UMI-ligation and nested PCR reads, TCRdb lists one record per CDR3 protein. The sample records about 34,000 distinct CDR3 sequences, around 20% being singletons. Specimen: effector memory CD4+ T cells from blood. Subset described: effector memory, CD45RA- CD27-. All receptors derive from a human donor in good health.

The rearrangement uses TRBV5-1 and TRBJ1-4; 8 bases are a match to TRBD1. The V gene's germline CDR1 is SGHRS and CDR2 YFSETQ. The CDR3 consists of 16 residues. V lost 3 bases, J lost 7 bases, and 11 bases stayed unmatched. CDR3 sequence (DNA): TGCGCCAGCAGCTCGGCGCCGGGACAGGCCAGTGAAAAACTGTTTTTT. Translating it yields CASSSAPGQASEKLFF.

This clonotype was found many times. The chain couples TRBV20-1 to TRBJ2-5, with 7 positions matching TRBD2. V shed 3 bases and J 1 base; nucleotides not matched to a gene: 5. Germline lookup yields CDR1 DFQATT and CDR2 SNEGSKA (reference sequence). The CDR3 consists of 14 residues. This CDR3 reads CSASKLAVQETQYF. The CDR3 nucleotides read TGCAGTGCTAGTAAGCTAGCGGTCCAAGAGACCCAGTACTTC.

Comment on this clonotype: Just one base apart from a much larger clone, this may be a read error. V and J are TRBV6-5 and TRBJ1-4; D may be TRBD1 (5 bases). Germline values: CDR1 MNHEY, CDR2 SVGAGI. CDR3 length: 15 amino acids. CDR3 protein: CASSSLGRKDDKLFF. The CDR3 nucleotides read TGTGCCAGCAGTTCCCTGGGGCGAAAGGATGATAAACTGTTTTTT.

The J gene is TRBJ1-2, the V gene TRBV28, with D maybe TRBD1 (6 bases). Germline V gene sequence: CDR1 MDHEN, CDR2 SYDVKM. The CDR3 consists of 13 residues. Trimming cost V 10 bases and J 6 bases, with 18 bases left between them. This CDR3 is CATRRGALNGYTF. DNA for the CDR3: TGTGCCACCAGGCGGGGGGCGCTAAATGGCTACACCTTC.